This T cell receptor beta chain is from a study of CD8+ T cells in alopecia areata. Study-wide background: Affected scalp percentage set treated patients' severity scores. Overall study results and limits: Lesional tissue from the scalp (especially in alopecia totalis/universalis) showed higher clonality than normal scalp. Just one nonresponder means the tie between baseline CD8+ expansion and response stays uncertain.

In its sample, this clone was seen once. Its matching antigen is unknown. Treatment given: oral pan-JAK inhibitor, 5-10 mg twice daily. Sequencing relied on a cDNA template that was reverse transcribed from extracted RNA. Some clones are missing from TCRdb's copy, which holds only in-frame ones; the method was immunoSEQ multiplex PCR. The repertoire holds 200,000 to 250,000 clones, around 65% seen once, with more than 3.5% in the top ten. Germline-derived CDR1 and CDR2 are GTSNPN and SVGIG (reference sequence). The junction had 10 bases not matched to a gene; V was cut back by 0 bases and J by 4 bases. The CDR3 consists of 16 residues.

The TCR sequence derives from a human donor with alopecia areata. The J gene is TRBJ2-5, the V gene TRBV30; 8 bases map to TRBD2. The material sequenced was CD4+ T cells sorted from blood, taken at week 4, from a patient treated with tofacitinib. The CDR3 DNA is TGTGCCTGGAGTGTACTAAGCGGGGGAACCGGAGAGACCCAGTACTTC. It translates to CAWSVLSGGTGETQYF.